This is a list of T cell receptor beta chains from one sample in a study of blood T cell repertoires in COVID-19. Profiled with immunoSEQ multiplex PCR; TCRdb holds only in-frame clones, not every one. This sample yields 250,000 or so clones, of which 80% to 90% are seen a single time; about 4.6% belongs to the top ten. The sequencing input was peripheral blood. These receptors were collected from a woman aged 40 to 50 who had recovered from COVID-19. Each CDR3 is given with its conserved first and last residue. The D gene is left open where the match is weak. Clone size is given for some rows only: seen once, a few or many times, or a class if the clone is expanded.

v_call	d_call	clone_size	j_call	cdr3_nt	cdr3_aa
TRBV28	TRBD2	few	TRBJ2-3	TGTGCCAGCAGTTTTTCGAGGACTAGCGGGGGGAGCACAGATACGCAGTATTTT	CASSFSRTSGGSTDTQYF
TRBV21-1	.	few	TRBJ2-1	TGTGCCAGCAGCAAAAACTCCGGGACTAGCGGGAGTTATGAGCAGTTCTTC	CASSKNSGTSGSYEQFF
TRBV2	.	.	TRBJ2-3	TGTGCCAGCAGTGAAGCGCCAGGGCCCACAGATACGCAGTATTTT	CASSEAPGPTDTQYF
TRBV4-1	TRBD1	.	TRBJ2-2	TGCGCCAGCAGCCTTCGACAGGGCCCGAACACCGGGGAGCTGTTTTTT	CASSLRQGPNTGELFF
TRBV19	TRBD1	.	TRBJ2-3	TGTGCCAGTACTCCTATGTCCGGGACAGGGGTAGTAGGTACAGATACGCAGTATTTT	CASTPMSGTGVVGTDTQYF
TRBV2	.	.	TRBJ2-7	TGTGCCAGCAGTGAGGGGCAGAGCTCCTACGAGCAGTACTTC	CASSEGQSSYEQYF
TRBV6-5	TRBD2	.	TRBJ2-7	TGTGCCAGCAGTTGGCGGGGGGGCCGGGACGAGCAGTACTTC	CASSWRGGRDEQYF
TRBV6-6	.	.	TRBJ1-1	TGTGCCAGCACCACAGGGAGCGGCACTGAAGCTTTCTTT	CASTTGSGTEAFF
TRBV10-1	TRBD2	.	TRBJ2-3	TGCGCCAGCAGTGCTCAGCGGGAAGACACGGATACGCAGTATTTT	CASSAQREDTDTQYF
TRBV20-1	.	.	TRBJ2-3	TGCAGTGCTAGAGATCTTGAGACGCAGTATTTT	CSARDLETQYF
TRBV6-5	.	.	TRBJ1-5	TGTGCCAGCAGCCCCTCACGGGATCAGCCCCAGCATTTT	CASSPSRDQPQHF
TRBV9	.	.	TRBJ2-3	TGTGCCAGCAGCGGTTTCTTAACAGATACGCAGTATTTT	CASSGFLTDTQYF
TRBV5-5	TRBD1	.	TRBJ1-1	TGTGCCAGCAGCTGGACAGGGTCTGGAGCTTTCTTT	CASSWTGSGAFF
TRBV7-2	.	.	TRBJ2-3	TGTGCCAGCAGCTCAACTACAGCGGCCTCGTGGGGTAGTGAGCAGTATTTT	CASSSTTAASWGSEQYF
TRBV11-3	.	.	TRBJ1-6	TGTGCCAGCAGCTCTTCAGGCATAGATACGTCCTATAATTCACCCCTCCACTTT	CASSSSGIDTSYNSPLHF
TRBV2	TRBD1	.	TRBJ1-1	TGTGCCAGCCGGGAGGGGGCATTTGGTGAAGCTTTCTTT	CASREGAFGEAFF
TRBV7-2	.	.	TRBJ2-2	TGTGCCAGCCGAGGGAACACCGGGGAGCTGTTTTTT	CASRGNTGELFF
TRBV5-1	TRBD2	.	TRBJ2-3	TGCGCCAGCACAACTAGCGAGAGGACTAGCACAGATACGCAGTATTTT	CASTTSERTSTDTQYF
TRBV10-3	.	.	TRBJ2-3	TGTGCCATCAGGCAAGCGGAGAGCACAGATACGCAGTATTTT	CAIRQAESTDTQYF
TRBV12-3/TRBV12-4	.	.	TRBJ1-5	TGTGCCAGCAATCTACAGAATCAGCCCCAGCATTTT	CASNLQNQPQHF
TRBV6-1	TRBD2	.	TRBJ2-4	TGTGCCAGCAGTGAAGTTGGCGGGAGTGGGGGTAAGGAAAACATTCAGTACTTC	CASSEVGGSGGKENIQYF
TRBV19	TRBD2	.	TRBJ2-1	TGTGCCAGTGAAAGACTAGCGGGATGGAGGAATGAGCAGTTCTTC	CASERLAGWRNEQFF
TRBV7-8	TRBD2	.	TRBJ2-5	TGTGCCAGCAGCTACATCACTAGCGGGAGGGCGATCCCCTTGGGAGAGACCCAGTACTTC	CASSYITSGRAIPLGETQYF
TRBV28	TRBD1	.	TRBJ1-4	TGTGCCAGCAGTTCACAGGGGGCGAGGGGTGAAAAACTGTTTTTT	CASSSQGARGEKLFF
TRBV30	TRBD1	.	TRBJ2-6	TGTGCCTGGACAGGGGGTGGCAACGTCCTGACTTTC	CAWTGGGNVLTF
TRBV10-1	.	.	TRBJ2-3	TGCGCCAGCAACCGAAGAAAGGGGGCGACGGCGGGACTCACAGATACGCAGTATTTT	CASNRRKGATAGLTDTQYF
TRBV19	.	once	TRBJ2-7	TGTGCCACCCTAACGCCAGGGAACGAGCAGTACTTC	CATLTPGNEQYF
TRBV7-9	.	.	TRBJ2-1	TGTGCCAGCAGCTTAGCGGGAGACAATGAGCAGTTCTTC	CASSLAGDNEQFF
TRBV5-1	TRBD1	.	TRBJ1-1	TGCGCCAGCAGCCAACAGGGGGCTGACACTGAAGCTTTCTTT	CASSQQGADTEAFF
TRBV4-3	.	.	TRBJ1-1	TGCGCCAGCAGCCAAGATCCGGCGGCGGGGACTGAAGCTTTCTTT	CASSQDPAAGTEAFF
TRBV6-5	TRBD2	once	TRBJ2-7	TGTGCCAGCAGCGTTGGGGGGGGCTACGAGCAGTACTTC	CASSVGGGYEQYF
TRBV5-1	TRBD1	.	TRBJ2-2	TGCGCCAGCAGCCCGGGGACAGCGAACACCGGGGAGCTGTTTTTT	CASSPGTANTGELFF
TRBV15	TRBD1	few	TRBJ2-1	TGTGCCACCAGCAGCGACAGGGTGTTTTCTGAGCAGTTCTTC	CATSSDRVFSEQFF
TRBV19	TRBD1	.	TRBJ1-1	TGTGCCAGTAGTATAGAAGGGACAGGGAACACTGAAGCTTTCTTT	CASSIEGTGNTEAFF
TRBV9	.	.	TRBJ2-2	TGTGCCAGCGCGGGCAGGGGTTACACCGGGGAGCTGTTTTTT	CASAGRGYTGELFF
TRBV2	TRBD2	.	TRBJ2-4	TGTGCCAGCGAGGAAGTAGCGGGGGGCCTAGCCAAAAACATTCAGTACTTC	CASEEVAGGLAKNIQYF
TRBV19	TRBD2	.	TRBJ2-4	TGTGCCACTTGGCGGGGGATTCAGTACTTC	CATWRGIQYF
TRBV6-6	TRBD1	.	TRBJ1-6	TGTGCCAGCATCAAGACAGGGGGCAGCGGAATTTCACCCCTCCACTTT	CASIKTGGSGISPLHF
TRBV30	TRBD1	.	TRBJ2-3	TGTGCCTGGAGTGTAACAGGGGTGGTAGTCGGCACGCAGTATTTT	CAWSVTGVVVGTQYF
TRBV19	TRBD2	.	TRBJ2-1	TGTGCCAGTAGGGGGCTAGCGGGAGGGAGGTCCTACAATGAGCAGTTCTTC	CASRGLAGGRSYNEQFF
TRBV10-3	TRBD2	.	TRBJ2-1	TGTGCCGGTGGTGGGAGGGCCCAAAATGAGCAGTTCTTC	CAGGGRAQNEQFF
TRBV28	TRBD1	many	TRBJ1-6	TGTGCCAGCAGTCCCGGGACAGGGGGCTCACCCCTCCACTTT	CASSPGTGGSPLHF
TRBV7-8	TRBD2	.	TRBJ2-1	TGTGCCAGCAGCTTCGGGAGGGAGTACAATGAGCAGTTCTTC	CASSFGREYNEQFF
TRBV4-1	.	.	TRBJ1-4	TGCGCCAGCAGCCAAGGGACTGTTACGTACGAAAAACTGTTTTTT	CASSQGTVTYEKLFF
TRBV29-1	TRBD2	.	TRBJ2-1	TGCAGCGGCGGACTAGACCTAAATGAGCAGTTCTTC	CSGGLDLNEQFF
TRBV14	.	once	TRBJ1-2	TGTGCCAGCAGCCAGGCCTTCTATGGCTACACCTTC	CASSQAFYGYTF
TRBV9	TRBD1	.	TRBJ1-6	TGTGCCAGCAGCCAGGGACAGGGGGCAAGTGATTCACCCCTCCACTTT	CASSQGQGASDSPLHF
TRBV5-1	TRBD1	.	TRBJ2-1	TGCGCCAGCAGCTTGGGACAGGGGGCCCCCAATGAGCAGTTCTTC	CASSLGQGAPNEQFF
TRBV18	.	.	TRBJ2-1	TGTGCCAGCTCACCAGGCGGAGGGCACAGCTCCTACAATGAGCAGTTCTTC	CASSPGGGHSSYNEQFF
TRBV10-3	TRBD2	.	TRBJ2-2	TGTGCCATCAGTGAGAGGAGGAGCGGAGCGGGAGGAACCGGGGAGCTGTTTTTT	CAISERRSGAGGTGELFF
TRBV6-5	.	.	TRBJ2-3	TGTGCCAGCAGTCCGTCGGATACGCAGTATTTT	CASSPSDTQYF
TRBV6-5	TRBD2	.	TRBJ2-4	TGTGCCAGCAGTTGGCGGGAGTCCAAAAACATTCAGTACTTC	CASSWRESKNIQYF
TRBV7-3	.	.	TRBJ2-1	TGTGCCAGCAGCCCCTACTCTAGCCCCAGCTCCTACAATGAGCAGTTCTTC	CASSPYSSPSSYNEQFF
TRBV19	TRBD1	once	TRBJ1-1	TGTGCCAGTAGTATGGCAGAGGGGGACAGGGCAGGAACTGAAGCTTTCTTT	CASSMAEGDRAGTEAFF
TRBV7-2	.	once	TRBJ2-3	TGTGCCAGCAGCTTAGTTGGGACTTACACAGATACGCAGTATTTT	CASSLVGTYTDTQYF
TRBV11-2	TRBD2	.	TRBJ2-3	TGTGCCAGCATTTGGCGGGGGAGCACAGATACGCAGTATTTT	CASIWRGSTDTQYF
TRBV5-1	.	.	TRBJ2-7	TGCGCCAGCAGCTTGGCCCCCCTATTGCTCGAGCAGTACTTC	CASSLAPLLLEQYF
TRBV9	TRBD2	.	TRBJ2-1	TGTGCCAGCAGTAATTTGCGGGGGGCGGGTGAGCAGTTCTTC	CASSNLRGAGEQFF
TRBV7-8	.	.	TRBJ1-2	TGTGCCAGCACTACCGGCGGCGGTAACTATGGCTACACCTTC	CASTTGGGNYGYTF
TRBV3-1/TRBV3-2	.	.	TRBJ1-1	TGTGCCAGCAGCCAAGGGGTCAGACAGAACACTGAAGCTTTCTTT	CASSQGVRQNTEAFF